Sequencing of this T cell receptor beta chain was carried out in a study of blood T cell repertoires in COVID-19. CDR3 length equals 17 residues. Trimming took 2 bases from V and 6 from J; bases not matched to a gene: 10. In germline, CDR1 is MNHNS, CDR2 SASEGT. As handled by the study authors: Estimates of nucleated cell counts were drawn from the amplification of reference gene primers. Clones were read by immunoSEQ multiplex PCR, and TCRdb kept only the in-frame ones, dropping some. D and trimming were read from the DNA, whereas the V and J calls and clone size are those reported in that table. Altogether over 20,000 clones are present, 86% being singletons, with the ten largest covering 25% to 30%.

This TCR came from a human donor with active COVID-19. The donor label of this sample is uncertain. The sequenced material came from peripheral blood. The rearrangement joins TRBV6-1 to TRBJ2-3; TRBD2 matches 11 bases. The CDR3, as DNA: TGTGCCAGCAGTGAAAGCGGTAGCGGGGGGGCCTGGGATACGCAGTATTTT. Its translation is CASSESGSGGAWDTQYF.